The 17 T cell receptor beta chains given below trace back to one sample, sequenced in a study of blood T cell repertoires in COVID-19. TCRdb's table, derived via immunoSEQ multiplex PCR, lists solely in-frame clones and lacks some. The sample records about 400,000 clones, roughly 86% being singletons. What was sequenced was peripheral blood. These receptor sequences come from a human donor in a cohort sampled during active COVID-19.

The chain links TRBV7-2 to TRBJ2-5; D may be TRBD1 (7 bases). Looked up from germline, CDR1 is SGHTA and CDR2 is FQGNSA. Deletions cut 5 bases from V and 2 bases from J, with 18 bases between. The CDR3 is made up of 16 amino acids. CDR3 in amino acids: CASSLWRGQGQETQYF. The CDR3 coding sequence is TGTGCCAGCAGCCTCTGGAGGGGGCAGGGGCAAGAGACCCAGTACTTC.

CDR3 nucleotides: TGTGCCTGGGAACCGGGACTAGCGGGGGAGAATGAGCAGTTCTTC. Its translation: CAWEPGLAGENEQFF. The gene calls are TRBV30 and TRBJ2-1; 14 nucleotides line up with TRBD2. The CDR3 covers 15 residues. Germline CDR1 and CDR2: GTSNPN and SVGIG (reference sequence). V shed 5 bases and J 7 bases; nucleotides not matched to a gene: 7.

V usage is TRBV12-3 or TRBV12-4 and J usage is TRBJ2-5, with D tentatively TRBD2 (5 bases). Trimming left V 3 bases short and J 2 bases short, with 7 bases between. The CDR3 runs to 13 residues. For the CDR3, the DNA is TGTGCCAGCAGTTTCGGCGGGCAAGAGACCCAGTACTTC. It specifies CASSFGGQETQYF.

The chain employs TRBV19 and TRBJ2-5; D perhaps matches TRBD2 (5 bases). Germline V lookup: CDR1 LNHDA, CDR2 SQIVND (reference sequence). This CDR3 region has 14 residues. The V gene lost 3 bases and the J gene lost 5 bases, with 13 bases spanning the gap. The CDR3 loop reads CASSMTRGRETQYF. The CDR3 DNA follows: TGTGCCAGTAGTATGACACGGGGTAGGGAGACCCAGTACTTC.

The chain carries TRBV10-3 and TRBJ2-1; D is ambiguous. Trimming stripped 7 bases from V and 5 bases from J, with 12 bases between. The germline gives CDR1 ENHRY, CDR2 SYGVKD. This CDR3 region has 13 residues. The CDR3 loop reads CAITDSVDNEQFF. The DNA for the CDR3 is TGTGCCATCACCGATTCGGTCGACAATGAGCAGTTCTTC.

The rearrangement links TRBV11-2 to TRBJ2-7; TRBD2 agrees at 11 bases. Losses at the gene ends were 11 bases for V and 0 bases for J; bases not matched to a gene: 6. The germline CDR1 and CDR2 sequences are SGHAT and FQNNGV. This CDR3 comprises 14 residues. Here the CDR3 reads CAVTSGDSSYEQYF. The CDR3 DNA sequence: TGTGCCGTGACTAGCGGGGATAGCTCCTACGAGCAGTACTTC.

V gene TRBV5-1 combines with J gene TRBJ1-1, with 8 bases aligning to TRBD1. V gave up 4 bases and J gave up 0 bases; unmatched junction bases: 14. CDR1 and CDR2 (germline): SGHRS, YFSETQ. CDR3 length: 18 amino acids. CDR3 DNA sequence: TGCGCCAGCAGCCCCCGCCCCGGGACAGGCGACCTGAACACTGAAGCTTTCTTT. This codes for CASSPRPGTGDLNTEAFF. Combining the CDR3 with reference TRBV5-1 and TRBJ1-1 gives the whole variable domain KAGVTQTPRYLIKTRGQQVTLSCSPISGHRSVSWYQQTPGQGLQFLFEYFSETQRNKGNFPGRFSGRQFSNSRSEMNVSTLELGDSALYLCASSPRPGTGDLNTEAFFGQGTRLTVV.

The rearrangement links TRBV29-1 to TRBJ2-7; 8 bases are shared with TRBD2. Per the germline V gene, CDR1 is SQVTM and CDR2 is ANQGSEA. The V segment lost 0 bases and the J segment 0 bases; nucleotides outside the gene matches: 4. This CDR3 is built from 15 residues. The CDR3 sequence: CSVEEESGGSYEQYF. As DNA, the CDR3 is TGCAGCGTTGAAGAGGAGAGCGGGGGCTCCTACGAGCAGTACTTC.

The chain joins TRBV6-1 to TRBJ1-3; the D gene is possibly TRBD1 (6 bases). V lost 1 base and J lost 4, with 11 bases in between. Germline V gives CDR1 MNHNS, CDR2 SASEGT. The CDR3 totals 15 residues. The CDR3 sequence: CASSEETGRGNTIYF. CDR3 sequence (DNA): TGTGCCAGCAGTGAAGAAACAGGGCGAGGAAACACCATATATTTT.

This chain links TRBV6-2 or TRBV6-3 with TRBJ2-7; TRBD2 aligns across 8 bases. Trimming cost V 1 base and J 4 bases; bases outside gene matches: 3. The CDR3 spans 14 residues. Germline V gene sequence: CDR1 MNHEY, CDR2 SVGEGT. CDR3 in amino acids: CASSYLAGTYEQYF. The CDR3 DNA reads TGTGCCAGCAGTTACTTAGCGGGGACGTACGAGCAGTACTTC.

V and J are TRBV12-3 or TRBV12-4 and TRBJ2-5; D uncertain. V was trimmed by 1 base and J by 0 bases, leaving 3 bases between them. CDR3 length: 13 amino acids. This chain's CDR3 is CASSLDNQETQYF. DNA of the CDR3: TGTGCCAGCAGTTTAGACAACCAAGAGACCCAGTACTTC.

The chain employs TRBV7-3 and TRBJ2-3, with D uncertain. Deletions cut 4 bases from V and 2 bases from J, with 7 bases between. The germline gives CDR1 SGHTA, CDR2 FQGTGA. The CDR3 loop spans 13 amino acids. The CDR3 spells CASSYQVTDTQYF. In nucleotides, the CDR3 is TGTGCCAGCAGCTACCAGGTCACAGATACGCAGTATTTT.

Concerning this clone itself: Being one base from a much bigger clone, this may be a read error. The chain has TRBV12-3 or TRBV12-4 and TRBJ1-1; maybe TRBD1 (5 bases). V gave up 3 bases and J gave up 6 bases, with 8 bases separating them. The CDR3 is made up of 12 amino acids. The CDR3 loop reads CASSFGGSEAFF. The CDR3 region has the DNA TGTGCCAGCAGTTTCGGGGGGTCTGAAGCTTTCTTT.

The count of this clone is one. The chain combines TRBV27 with TRBJ2-2, with D possibly being TRBD1 (6 bases). This CDR3 is built from 14 residues. CDR1 MNHEY and CDR2 SMNVEV come from the germline V gene (reference sequence). V lost 2 bases and J lost 6, with 10 bases in between. This CDR3 is CASSLGGAPGELFF. CDR3 DNA: TGTGCCAGCAGTTTAGGGGGCGCCCCCGGGGAGCTGTTTTTT.

This clone was seen a handful of times. The chain is built from TRBV5-6 and TRBJ1-4, with 8 bases matching TRBD1. V lost 2 bases and J lost 7; bases outside the gene matches: 10. Germline assignment: CDR1 SGHDT and CDR2 YYEEEE. The CDR3 runs to 16 residues. The DNA for the CDR3 is TGTGCCAGCAGCTTCAGGACCGGGACAGGCCTTGAAAAACTGTTTTTT. It encodes CASSFRTGTGLEKLFF.

J is TRBJ2-5 and V is TRBV5-1; 7 positions match TRBD1. The CDR3 extends over 17 amino acids. Trimming at V came to 3 bases and at J to 0 bases, leaving 11 bases not matched to a gene. From germline, CDR1 is SGHRS and CDR2 YFSETQ. The CDR3 here is CASSSTNEGQYQETQYF. CDR3 bases: TGCGCCAGCAGCTCGACGAACGAGGGACAGTACCAAGAGACCCAGTACTTC. Together with reference TRBV5-1 and TRBJ2-5, the CDR3 gives the full variable domain: KAGVTQTPRYLIKTRGQQVTLSCSPISGHRSVSWYQQTPGQGLQFLFEYFSETQRNKGNFPGRFSGRQFSNSRSEMNVSTLELGDSALYLCASSSTNEGQYQETQYFGPGTRLLVL.

The gene calls are TRBV7-9 and TRBJ1-2; 7 bases fit TRBD1. The CDR3 runs 14 residues. Germline values: CDR1 SEHNR, CDR2 FQNEAQ (reference sequence). V dropped 11 bases and J dropped 12; count of bases not matched to a gene: 21. CDR3 residues: CAARGSETGSTDTF. CDR3 coding DNA: TGTGCCGCCCGAGGATCCGAGACAGGGTCGACTGACACCTTC.